This T cell receptor (beta chain) was captured by sequencing in a study of shared clonotypes between healthy human individuals. Here immunoSEQ multiplex PCR was the method, and the copy in TCRdb shows in-frame clones only, minus some. Here the sample spans under 600,000 clones, around 77% being singletons. The CDR3 loop spans 14 amino acids. Trimming cost V 6 bases and J 2 bases, with 12 bases left between them. The germline V gene has CDR1 SNHLY and CDR2 FYNNEI. The chain carries TRBV2 and TRBJ2-3; D remains ambiguous. The sequenced sample was PBMCs. The TCR sequence derives from a woman between 40 and 55 years old in good health. Some clones in this sample may be carry-over from other donors' samples. CDR3 region: CASSVLGSTDTQYF. CDR3 DNA: TGTGCCAGCAGCGTTTTAGGCTCCACAGATACGCAGTATTTT.